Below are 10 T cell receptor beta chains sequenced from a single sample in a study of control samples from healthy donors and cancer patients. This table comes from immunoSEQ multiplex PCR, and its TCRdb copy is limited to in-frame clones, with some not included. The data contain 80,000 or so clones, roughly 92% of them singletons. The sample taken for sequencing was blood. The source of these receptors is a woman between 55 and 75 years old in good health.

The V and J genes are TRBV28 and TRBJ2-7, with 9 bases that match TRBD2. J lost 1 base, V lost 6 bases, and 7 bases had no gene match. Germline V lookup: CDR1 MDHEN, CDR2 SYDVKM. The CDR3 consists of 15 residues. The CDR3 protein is CASRHGGRVSYEQYF. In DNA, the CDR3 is TGTGCCAGCAGGCATGGCGGGAGGGTTTCCTACGAGCAGTACTTC.

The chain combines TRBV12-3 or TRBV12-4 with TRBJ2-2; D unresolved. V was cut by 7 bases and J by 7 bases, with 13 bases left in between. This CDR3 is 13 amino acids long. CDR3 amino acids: CASTERWSGELFF. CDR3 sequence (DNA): TGTGCCAGCACCGAAAGGTGGAGCGGGGAGCTGTTTTTT.

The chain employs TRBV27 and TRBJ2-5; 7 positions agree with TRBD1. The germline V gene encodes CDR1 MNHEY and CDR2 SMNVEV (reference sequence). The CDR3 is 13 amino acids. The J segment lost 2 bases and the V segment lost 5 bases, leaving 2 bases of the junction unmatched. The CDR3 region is CASSRDRQETQYF. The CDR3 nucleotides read TGTGCCAGCAGTAGGGACAGACAAGAGACCCAGTACTTC.

In DNA, the CDR3 is TGTGCCAGCCGGGAGCGAGAGAACACTGAAGCTTTCTTT. Protein sequence: CASRERENTEAFF. The V call is TRBV7-9, the J call TRBJ1-1; D unresolved. Germline lookup yields CDR1 SEHNR and CDR2 FQNEAQ (reference sequence). Trimming took 8 bases from V and 1 from J, leaving 11 bases between them. This CDR3 has 13 amino acids.

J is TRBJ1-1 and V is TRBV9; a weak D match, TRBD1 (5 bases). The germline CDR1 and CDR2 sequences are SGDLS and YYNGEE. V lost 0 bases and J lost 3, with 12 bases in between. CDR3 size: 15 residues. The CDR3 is CASSVVPRGDTEAFF. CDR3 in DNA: TGTGCCAGCAGCGTAGTCCCTCGGGGGGACACTGAAGCTTTCTTT. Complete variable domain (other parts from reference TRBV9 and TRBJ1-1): DSGVTQTPKHLITATGQRVTLRCSPRSGDLSVYWYQQSLDQGLQFLIQYYNGEERAKGNILERFSAQQFPDLHSELNLSSLELGDSALYFCASSVVPRGDTEAFFGQGTRLTVV.

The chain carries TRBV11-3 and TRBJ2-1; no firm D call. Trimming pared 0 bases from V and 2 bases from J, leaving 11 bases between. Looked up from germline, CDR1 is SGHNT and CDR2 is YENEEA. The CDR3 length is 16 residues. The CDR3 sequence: CASSLEAFPPYNEQFF. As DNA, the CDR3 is TGTGCCAGCAGCTTAGAAGCTTTTCCCCCCTACAATGAGCAGTTCTTC.

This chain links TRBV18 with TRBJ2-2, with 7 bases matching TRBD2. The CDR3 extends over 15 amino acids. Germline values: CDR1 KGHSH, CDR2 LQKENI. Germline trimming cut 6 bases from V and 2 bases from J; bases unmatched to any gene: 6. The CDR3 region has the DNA TGTGCCAGCTCGAGGCTAGCGGAAAACACCGGGGAGCTGTTTTTT. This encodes CASSRLAENTGELFF.

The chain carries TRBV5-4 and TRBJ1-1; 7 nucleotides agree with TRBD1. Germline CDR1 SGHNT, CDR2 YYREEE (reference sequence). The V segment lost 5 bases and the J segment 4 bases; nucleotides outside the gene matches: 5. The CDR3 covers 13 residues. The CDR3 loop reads CASSRQGGTEAFF. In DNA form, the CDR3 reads TGTGCCAGCAGTAGACAGGGTGGCACTGAAGCTTTCTTT.

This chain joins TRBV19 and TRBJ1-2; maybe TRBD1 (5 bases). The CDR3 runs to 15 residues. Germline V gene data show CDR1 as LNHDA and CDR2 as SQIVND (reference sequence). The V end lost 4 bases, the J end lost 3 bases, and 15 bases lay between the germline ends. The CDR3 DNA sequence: TGTGCCAGTAGTACCTGGAAGGGGTCTGACTATGGCTACACCTTC. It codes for CASSTWKGSDYGYTF. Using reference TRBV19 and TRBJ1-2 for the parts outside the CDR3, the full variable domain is DGGITQSPKYLFRKEGQNVTLSCEQNLNHDAMYWYRQDPGQGLRLIYYSQIVNDFQKGDIAEGYSVSREKKESFPLTVTSAQKNPTAFYLCASSTWKGSDYGYTFGSGTRLTVV.

The CDR3 loop is CASSSTDTQYF. The CDR3 DNA is TGTGCCAGCAGTTCCACAGATACGCAGTATTTT. The V call is TRBV6-5, the J call TRBJ2-3; D is uncertain. CDR1 and CDR2 (germline): MNHEY, SVGAGI. CDR3 size: 11 residues. With 4 bases removed from V and 2 bases from J, the gap between germline ends came to 1 base.